This T cell receptor beta chain was found in a study of molecular identifiers for immune sequencing clone quantification. Library preparation followed earlier protocols using designated TCR primers. TCRdb processed the PCR reads anew with MiXCR; each CDR3 protein has one entry. The sample yields about 320,000 distinct CDR3 sequences, over 20% seen once. J lost 2 bases, V lost 1 base, and 4 bases had no gene match. The CDR3 is made up of 17 amino acids. Germline-derived CDR1 and CDR2 are SEHNR and FQNEAQ (reference sequence). This clonotype showed up many times. The receptor's source is a human donor in good health. Some libraries in this study had Jurkat cell RNA spiked in. The chain combines TRBV7-9 with TRBJ2-3, with 12 bases that match TRBD2. Sequenced sample: naive CD8+ T cells from blood, with Jurkat cell RNA spiked in. Subset denoted: FACS-sorted CD8+CD4-CCR7+CD45RA+ naive T cells. CDR3 sequence: CASSLDTSGRTTDTQYF. CDR3 nucleotide sequence: TGTGCCAGCAGCTTAGATACTAGCGGGAGGACCACAGATACGCAGTATTTT.